This entry features one TCR beta chain sequence. Its target antigen remains unknown. The record has no base qualities; no much larger clone is one base away. This entry is derived from a study of blood T cell repertoires in COVID-19 (dated by TCRdb to 2019 to 2021). Broadly, across the study: The collaborator samples originated in the United States, Italy and Spain and spanned the acute and convalescent phases of COVID-19. The material from the prospective study consisted of cDNA or gDNA derived from T cells, B-cell-depleted T cells, or PBMCs. Deeply sampled blood TCRbeta repertoires from subjects exposed to, actively infected with, or recovered from COVID-19 were included in the dataset. The repertoires were released in a freely available public database intended as a resource for research on the immune response to SARS-CoV-2. Samples were obtained from the ongoing ImmuneRACE study (first 160 participants) and from 950 to 1,500 subjects provided by 6 global collaborators. Nearly every sample came with metadata listing a de-identified subject ID, COVID-19 status, age in years and sex. Where available, HLA class I and class II types were obtained from metadata supplied by the sample provider rather than from assay-based typing. Overall results and qualifications from the work: Clinical and demographic metadata were provided uncurated, with the amount varying by source and participant.

A second Seattle source provided samples from volunteer blood donors who had recovered from COVID-19. Whole blood was collected in K2EDTA tubes by collaborating institutions according to the institutions' own protocols. For TCRbeta analysis, collaborators shipped samples as frozen whole blood, isolated PBMCs, or DNA extracted from either of those sample types. CDR3 length: 16 amino acids, cysteine to phenylalanine. The retained sequence is limited to the CDR3, 48 bases, with the frame set at the first base. CDR1 is given as MDHEN and CDR2 as SYDVKM, both from the germline V gene. Trimming takes 8 bases off V and 5 bases off J; junction bases not matched to a gene: 15. The immunoSEQ Assay, a bias-controlled multiplex PCR, was used to amplify TCRbeta CDR3 regions from genomic DNA. Concerning the study's data processing: The number of nucleated cells in each sample was estimated by amplification of reference gene primers within the assay. To quantify the absolute abundance of each unique TCRbeta CDR3 rearrangement, sequence reads were collapsed and filtered. For each sample, productive Simpson clonality was calculated as the square root of Simpson's diversity index over productive rearrangements. TCRdb holds this immuneACCESS table with in-frame rearrangements only. Some clones are missing; in checked studies, unresolved V genes explain under half, and the rest has no known cause. V, J and clone size are those of that table, while D and trimming were read from the DNA. The sample includes approximately 150,000 clones, with 87% observed a single time. Roughly 4% of the sample lies in the top ten.

The material sequenced was peripheral blood. The TCR was taken from a woman aged 55 to 70 who had recovered from COVID-19. Rearrangement joined TRBV28 to TRBJ1-5, and TRBD1 aligns with 7 junction nucleotides. The CDR3 in this case is CASLPYQGVGYQPQHF. The DNA is as follows: TGTGCCAGCCTTCCTTATCAGGGGGTAGGTTATCAGCCCCAGCATTTT. Beyond the CDR3, the reference TRBV28 and TRBJ1-5 genes provide the residues; the full variable domain reads: DVKVTQSSRYLVKRTGEKVFLECVQDMDHENMFWYRQDPGLGLRLIYFSYDVKMKEKGDIPEGYSVSREKKERFSLILESASTNQTSMYLCASLPYQGVGYQPQHFGDGTRLSIL.